This T cell receptor beta chain derives from a study of OX40 agonist ivuxolimab in advanced cancers. Regarding the study in general: Ivuxolimab was a fully human IgG2 agonistic monoclonal antibody targeting the costimulatory receptor OX40 (CD134). Intravenous ivuxolimab was administered to patients every 2 weeks at six dose levels: 0.01, 0.1, 0.3, 1.5, 3 and 10 mg/kg. Of the approximately 50 dose-escalation patients, hepatocellular carcinoma was present in approximately 20, melanoma in roughly 15, renal cell carcinoma in 9 and head and neck cancer in 9. In the dose-escalation cohort, around 80% of patients were male, and the mean age was 60 years with a range of roughly 20 to 85. Prior anti-PD-1, anti-PD-L1 or anti-CTLA-4 therapy was permitted, and about two fifths of dose-escalation patients had received checkpoint inhibitors. Three dose-escalation patients achieved partial responses, one with hepatocellular carcinoma and two with cutaneous melanoma. Peripheral TCRbeta sequencing aimed to test whether ivuxolimab altered TCR sequence diversity and caused clonal T-cell expansion. The monotherapy dose-escalation portion (N = 52 patients) of the phase I ivuxolimab trial is reported in the paper.

About this clone itself: Its antigen remains unidentified. There are no base qualities to consult, and no much larger clone falls within one base.

Here V drops 5 bases and J drops 5 bases, and the junction holds 3 bases not matched to any gene. CDR1 and CDR2 (SGHAT, FQDESV) derive from the germline V gene (reference sequence). From cysteine to phenylalanine, the CDR3 is 15 amino acids long. Just the 45-base CDR3 DNA is kept, in frame starting at base 1. Patients with autoimmune disease history or receiving systemic immunosuppression were excluded from the trial. In every dose cohort, peripheral blood was drawn for TCR sequencing at baseline, cycle 4 day 1, and cycle 7 day 1. Samples were obtained from an open-label, multicenter, first-in-human phase I dose-escalation trial of ivuxolimab. Adults with locally advanced or metastatic melanoma, renal cell, hepatocellular, or head and neck squamous cell carcinoma were enrolled in the trial. Before TCR sequencing, CD4+ T cells and CD8+ T cells were sorted from peripheral blood as separate populations.

Genomic DNA was extracted from sorted cells for sequencing of the TCRbeta CDR3 region. TCRbeta CDR3 regions were sequenced using the immunoSEQ Assay. TCRdb took over this immuneACCESS table, retaining in-frame rearrangements with V and J assigned. Such tables are incomplete; in checked studies, under half of the missing clones stem from an unresolved V gene, and the remainder is unexplained. Counted in this sample were roughly 89,000 clones; more than 70% of them appeared once. Jointly, the top ten make up 6.5% of the sample. The study at large found these results: Low levels of normalized T-cell clonal expansion were also shown by some nonresponding patients. At doses from 0.1 to 3.0 mg/kg, clonal expansion was seen in both CD4+ and CD8+ blood T cells between baseline and week 6. In the 0.1-3.0 mg/kg groups, partial responders were among the patients with the lowest normalized peripheral clonal expansion, particularly in CD8+ T cells. On average, CD8+ T cells showed more expanded clones than CD4+ T cells after ivuxolimab. Antigen specificity was not determined for the clonally expanded peripheral T cells.

The sequencing here drew on CD4+ or CD8+ T cells sorted from blood, taken in a trial of the OX40 agonist ivuxolimab. The rearrangement combines TRBV11-1 with TRBJ2-1, with TRBD2 matching 13 junction bases. This clonotype was obtained from an adult with an advanced solid tumor such as melanoma, head and neck, liver or kidney cancer. This receptor carries the CDR3 CASSRGTSGNNEQFF. The sequenced DNA is TGTGCCAGCAGCCGGGGGACTAGCGGGAACAATGAGCAGTTCTTC. Here the CDR3 is joined to the reference TRBV11-1 and TRBJ2-1 genes, and the full variable domain is: EAEVAQSPRYKITEKSQAVAFWCDPISGHATLYWYRQILGQGPELLVQFQDESVVDDSQLPKDRFSAERLKGVDSTLKIQPAELGDSAMYLCASSRGTSGNNEQFFGPGTRLTVL.